The entry below describes one TCR beta chain. What it binds is unknown. The data originate from a study of CD8+CD57+ T cells in acquired aplastic anemia. On the study more broadly: Each DNA sample taken from sorted CD4+ and CD8+ cells came to 3 to 4 ug on average. Overall study findings and caveats: Levels of CD8+ Simpson's diversity were not significantly distinct in patients versus controls. It was found that about 31 CD8+ CDR3 sequences were shared between patients and controls.

The V gene's germline CDR1 is SGHDT and CDR2 YYEEEE. The CDR3 spans 14 residues. J lost 4 bases, V lost 3 bases, and 5 bases had no gene match. TCR beta VDJ combinations and CDR3 sequences were profiled from genomic DNA. TCRdb independently ran MiXCR on the reads; one entry per CDR3 protein. Of more than 150,000 distinct CDR3 sequences listed, 48% are singletons. Patients chosen for sequencing had CD8+CD57+ cells that had expanded, as shown by flow cytometry. The study sampled blood from patients who had received no therapy. The clonotype was recovered from a human donor with aplastic anemia. Sequenced sample: sorted CD4+, CD8+, or CD8+CD57+ T cells (not recorded which) from PBMCs. V usage is TRBV5-6 and J usage is TRBJ2-7; 9 nucleotides agree with TRBD1. The CDR3, as DNA: TGTGCCAGCAGCTCAAAGGGACAGGGTTACGAGCAGTACTTC. Protein sequence: CASSSKGQGYEQYF.